The 15 T cell receptor beta chains below all came from one sample that was sequenced in a study of monozygotic twins with cystic fibrosis. The repertoire was sequenced with immunoSEQ multiplex PCR; TCRdb's copy has only in-frame clones and lacks some. The sample has around 30,000 clones, 85% seen once; the top ten hold approximately 0.93%. Material for sequencing was blood. These receptors came from a girl aged 2 to 9 with cystic fibrosis.

The chain is built from TRBV21-1 and TRBJ2-7; the DNA was not compared with TRBD2, the D call given in the table. TRBV21-1 is recorded as a pseudogene. This CDR3 has 13 amino acids. The CDR3 DNA sequence: TGTGCCAGCAGCACCCGGTTCGTCAACGAGCAGTACTTC. Translating it yields CASSTRFVNEQYF.

This clone was found a few times. The chain uses TRBV19 and TRBJ1-2; 9 nucleotides line up with TRBD1. The CDR3 sequence is 15 residues long. The V gene end was trimmed by 8 bases and the J gene end by 6 bases; junction bases not matched to a gene: 13. Per germline, CDR1 LNHDA and CDR2 SQIVND (reference sequence). CDR3 sequence reads: CASSALTDRGHGYTF. DNA of the CDR3: TGTGCCAGTTCCGCATTGACGGACAGGGGTCATGGCTACACCTTC.

This sequence joins TRBV4-1 and TRBJ1-5, with D possibly TRBD1 on 5 matching bases. CDR1 is MGHRA, CDR2 YSYEKL, per germline. The CDR3 is 16 amino acids. V was shortened by 0 bases and J by 4 bases, with 13 bases between the two germline ends. CDR3 loop: CASSQEPVWGNQPQHF. CDR3 in DNA: TGCGCCAGCAGCCAAGAGCCTGTATGGGGGAATCAGCCCCAGCATTTT.

The chain joins TRBV6-5 to TRBJ1-4; D not certain. Trimming stripped 2 bases from V and 8 bases from J, with 9 bases between. The germline V gene has CDR1 MNHEY and CDR2 SVGAGI. The CDR3 runs 13 residues. The DNA for the CDR3 is TGTGCCAGCAGTTACAGGGCGGGAGAAAAACTGTTTTTT. It specifies CASSYRAGEKLFF.

The chain uses TRBV25-1 and TRBJ2-1; 8 nucleotides align to TRBD1. The CDR3 is made up of 16 amino acids. CDR1 is MGHDK, CDR2 SYGVNS, per germline. The V and J ends lost 2 bases and 5 bases, in that order; junction bases with no gene match: 8. This chain's CDR3 is CASSELPGQVNNEQFF. CDR3 nucleotide sequence: TGTGCCAGCAGTGAACTTCCGGGACAGGTGAACAATGAGCAGTTCTTC.

This sequence joins TRBV19 and TRBJ1-1; 7 nucleotides match TRBD1. This CDR3 comprises 17 residues. Germline assignment: CDR1 LNHDA and CDR2 SQIVND (reference sequence). Losses at the gene ends were 4 bases for V and 2 bases for J; bases not matched to a gene: 13. The CDR3 nucleotides read TGTGCCAGTAGTACTCAGACAGGGCCCAGAACTAACACTGAAGCTTTCTTT. It specifies CASSTQTGPRTNTEAFF.

DNA for the CDR3: TGTGCCAGTAGTTTTCGTTCCGCAGCCTCTAACTATGGCTACACCTTC. It yields the protein CASSFRSAASNYGYTF. The V and J genes are TRBV7-8 and TRBJ1-2; D call uncertain. There are 16 residues in the CDR3. V shed 9 bases and J shed 0 bases, with 20 bases lying between them. CDR1 SGHVS and CDR2 FQNEAQ come from the germline V gene.

This clone is a singleton in its sample. This sequence joins TRBV5-4 and TRBJ1-1; possibly TRBD1 for D (6 bases). The CDR3 length is 13 residues. V was trimmed by 4 bases and J by 4 bases, leaving 11 bases between them. CDR1 is SGHNT, CDR2 YYREEE, per germline (reference sequence). The CDR3 sequence: CASSGGPGTEAFF. The CDR3 bases are TGTGCCAGCAGCGGGGGCCCTGGCACTGAAGCTTTCTTT.

The chain recombines TRBV28 with TRBJ1-1, with 10 positions matching TRBD1. The CDR3 sequence is 17 residues long. The germline V gene encodes CDR1 MDHEN and CDR2 SYDVKM. The ends lost 6 bases at V and 5 bases at J; junction bases unmatched: 15. CDR3 bases: TGTGCCAGCAGCTCCCCTGACAGGGGGCAGCGAAGGACTGAAGCTTTCTTT. Its translation is CASSSPDRGQRRTEAFF.

The chain employs TRBV19 and TRBJ2-7, with D uncertain. CDR1 is LNHDA and CDR2 is SQIVND in the germline V gene (reference sequence). This CDR3 comprises 13 residues. The germline V and J ends were trimmed by 2 bases and 2 bases, with 7 bases remaining between them. The CDR3 here is CASSINSAYEQYF. The DNA for the CDR3 is TGTGCCAGTAGTATAAACAGCGCCTACGAGCAGTACTTC.

The V call is TRBV6-6, the J call TRBJ1-3; TRBD1 might be the D (5 bases). CDR1 is MNHNY and CDR2 is SVGAGI in the germline V gene (reference sequence). This CDR3 is 16 amino acids long. V was shortened by 8 bases and J by 0 bases, with 17 bases between the two germline ends. CDR3 residues: CASAHIRDYSGNTIYF. The DNA for the CDR3 is TGTGCCAGCGCCCATATCAGGGATTACTCTGGAAACACCATATATTTT.

The chain recombines TRBV6-4 with TRBJ2-3; a weak D match, TRBD2 (6 bases). This CDR3 spans 14 amino acids. Germline assignment: CDR1 MRHNA and CDR2 SNTAGT. V lost 3 bases and J lost 1, with 8 bases in between. For the CDR3, the DNA is TGTGCCAGCAGTGAGGCTAGCGGCACAGATACGCAGTATTTT. This sequence encodes CASSEASGTDTQYF.

The chain couples TRBV28 to TRBJ1-2; a possible D gene is TRBD1 (5 bases). CDR1 MDHEN and CDR2 SYDVKM come from the germline V gene. The CDR3 contains 13 residues. Between the trimmed V and J ends, which lost 4 bases and 3 bases, there was a span of 9 bases. This chain's CDR3 is CASSSTTDYGYTF. The CDR3 DNA is TGTGCCAGCAGTTCCACGACAGACTATGGCTACACCTTC.

The chain links TRBV2 to TRBJ2-2; 7 bases are a match to TRBD1. Germline CDR1 is SNHLY and CDR2 is FYNNEI. The CDR3 consists of 15 residues. Unmatched junction bases numbered 8, after V lost 6 bases and J lost 4 bases. The CDR3 region has the DNA TGTGCCAGCAGCGTACTAGGGGGCGGCACCGGGGAGCTGTTTTTT. Its translation is CASSVLGGGTGELFF.

The chain uses TRBV6-6 and TRBJ1-2, with TRBD1 matching over 8 bases. V lost 5 bases, J lost 3 bases, and 8 bases stayed unmatched. The germline V gene has CDR1 MNHNY and CDR2 SVGAGI (reference sequence). The CDR3 length is 15 residues. CDR3: CASSPLRQGHYGYTF. CDR3 nucleotide sequence: TGTGCCAGCAGTCCCCTTCGACAGGGGCACTATGGCTACACCTTC.